These 30 T cell receptor beta chains share one sample of origin, sequenced in a study of regulatory T cells in long-lasting Graves disease. The time point is: newly diagnosed GD, antithyroid drugs for less than 3 months. RNA isolated from PBMCs was used to make the TCR library. For TCR beta, libraries came from iRepertoire HTBI primers and Arm-PCR of CDR3 regions. TCRdb used MiXCR to reprocess the multiplex PCR reads, holding one entry per CDR3 protein. The data hold about 540,000 distinct CDR3 sequences, with roughly 13% observed a single time. The same data also contributed to another study, on T cells in Graves' hyperthyroidism and ophthalmopathy.

This specimen was peripheral blood mononuclear cells (PBMCs), taken at new diagnosis, from a patient treated with antithyroid drugs. The receptor source for this set is a man younger than 45 with Graves disease.

This clonotype was seen a few times. This sequence joins TRBV7-9 and TRBJ2-3; 9 bases map to TRBD2. The ends lost 5 bases at V and 6 bases at J; junction bases unmatched: 15. The germline CDR1 and CDR2 sequences are SEHNR and FQNEAQ (reference sequence). The length of the CDR3 is 17 residues. The CDR3 here is CASSPWIGGRADDTQYF. DNA of the CDR3: TGTGCCAGCAGCCCGTGGATTGGCGGGAGGGCCGATGATACGCAGTATTTT.

The table lists this clonotype with a few counts. The genes are TRBV7-9 and TRBJ2-1; 8 bases are shared with TRBD2. Germline loops: CDR1 SEHNR, CDR2 FQNEAQ (reference sequence). The ends lost 6 bases at V and 8 bases at J; junction bases unmatched: 6. CDR3 length: 13 residues. The DNA of the CDR3 is TGTGCCAGCAGGCCCCGAGCGGGGGATGAGCAGTTCTTC. Translation gives CASRPRAGDEQFF.

Many counts were recorded for this clonotype. This chain links TRBV27 with TRBJ2-2; no clear D. V dropped 9 bases and J dropped 0 bases, with 8 bases sitting between them. The CDR3 has 13 residues. Germline assignment: CDR1 MNHEY and CDR2 SMNVEV (reference sequence). The CDR3 reads CASQVSNTGELFF. As DNA, the CDR3 is TGTGCCAGTCAGGTTTCGAACACCGGGGAGCTGTTTTTT.

Of note for this clonotype: Given a far larger clone just one base away, this is likely a sequencing read error. The chain combines TRBV27 with TRBJ1-2; 11 nucleotides match TRBD1. The CDR3 has 15 residues. V gave up 7 bases and J gave up 6 bases; unmatched junction bases: 10. Germline-derived CDR1 and CDR2 are MNHEY and SMNVEV (reference sequence). In DNA, the CDR3 is TGTGCCAGCACCCAGGACAGGGGGCTTCGGGATGGCTACACCTTC. This codes for CASTQDRGLRDGYTF.

In its sample, this clonotype was seen many times. The genes are TRBV28 and TRBJ2-7; perhaps TRBD2 as D (5 bases). CDR1 MDHEN and CDR2 SYDVKM come from the germline V gene. CDR3 size: 16 residues. Between the trimmed V and J ends, which lost 7 bases and 6 bases, there was a span of 25 bases. The CDR3 loop reads CASTPESRTGSSEQYF. The CDR3 nucleotides read TGTGCCAGCACACCTGAGAGTAGGACGGGGTCGAGCGAGCAGTACTTC.

This clonotype came up many times. V is TRBV7-9 and J is TRBJ2-1; D is possibly TRBD2 (6 bases). The CDR3 contains 14 residues. CDR1 is SEHNR, CDR2 FQNEAQ, per germline (reference sequence). Trimming removed 3 bases from V and 0 bases from J, with 6 bases in between. The DNA for the CDR3 is TGTGCCAGCAGCTTCGGGAGCTCCTACAATGAGCAGTTCTTC. Its protein is CASSFGSSYNEQFF.

This clonotype was counted a few times. The CDR3 DNA is TGTGCCATCAGTGAGATGGGGGGCCCAGTCAACGCTTATGGCTACACCTTC. Translation: CAISEMGGPVNAYGYTF. This chain links TRBV10-3 with TRBJ1-2, with TRBD1 as a possible D gene (6 bases). Between the trimmed V and J ends, which lost 2 bases and 5 bases, there was a span of 21 bases. CDR3 length equals 17 residues. Germline V gene lookup returns CDR1 ENHRY and CDR2 SYGVKD.

The chain carries TRBV3-1 and TRBJ2-3; D unresolved. Trimming removed 1 base from V and 0 bases from J, with 11 bases in between. CDR3 length: 16 amino acids. Germline V lookup: CDR1 LGHDT, CDR2 YNNKEL (reference sequence). The CDR3 spells CASSQAETPSTDTQYF. The CDR3, as DNA: TGTGCCAGCAGCCAAGCGGAAACGCCTAGCACAGATACGCAGTATTTT.

This clonotype occurred many times. The V call is TRBV11-1, the J call TRBJ2-1; D is unclear. Germline CDR1 SGHAT, CDR2 FQDESV (reference sequence). The CDR3 loop spans 14 amino acids. The V end was cut by 3 bases, the J end by 9 bases, with 15 bases between. In DNA, the CDR3 is TGTGCCAGCAGCTTGGACCCCCCCGTCATTGAGCAGTTCTTC. This codes for CASSLDPPVIEQFF.

This clonotype came up many times. The chain carries TRBV20-1 and TRBJ1-2, with 12 nucleotides matching TRBD1. The CDR3 is 15 amino acids. Germline assignment: CDR1 DFQATT and CDR2 SNEGSKA (reference sequence). With 2 bases clipped from V and 8 bases from J, the junction kept 9 bases outside the gene matches. The CDR3 DNA follows: TGCAGTGCTAGACGGACGGGACAGGGGGCAGGAGGCTACACCTTC. This gives the protein CSARRTGQGAGGYTF.

The genes are TRBV20-1 and TRBJ2-2; D may be TRBD2 (6 bases). The V end was cut by 4 bases, the J end by 5 bases, with 20 bases between. CDR1 DFQATT and CDR2 SNEGSKA come from the germline V gene (reference sequence). The CDR3 length is 16 residues. The CDR3 protein is CSATIRGWRGTGELFF. The CDR3 DNA reads as TGCAGTGCTACCATAAGAGGGTGGAGGGGAACCGGGGAGCTGTTTTTT.

The V and J genes are TRBV5-4 and TRBJ2-3; 7 nucleotides agree with TRBD2. V lost 4 bases, J lost 3 bases, and 8 bases stayed unmatched. This CDR3 has 15 amino acids. Germline CDR1 reads SGHNT; CDR2 reads YYREEE (reference sequence). Written as DNA, the CDR3 is TGTGCCAGCAGCGGTACTAGCGAGGGTACAGATACGCAGTATTTT. It translates to CASSGTSEGTDTQYF.

Many counts were recorded for this clonotype. Written as DNA, the CDR3 is TGTGCCAGCAGTTCAGGTTGGGCGGGCTCAGATACGCAGTATTTT. Translating it yields CASSSGWAGSDTQYF. The chain couples TRBV7-2 to TRBJ2-3; weak D call: TRBD2 (5 bases). The CDR3 has 15 residues. V lost 6 bases, J lost 4 bases, and 17 bases lay in between. Germline CDR1 is SGHTA and CDR2 is FQGNSA.

The CDR3 nucleotides are TGCGCCAGCAGCCAAGAAGGCGGGAACACCGGGGAGCTGTTTTTT. Amino acids: CASSQEGGNTGELFF. This chain joins TRBV4-1 and TRBJ2-2; D call uncertain. Germline CDR1 and CDR2: MGHRA and YSYEKL. CDR3 length: 15 residues. Trimming took off 0 bases at V and 1 base at J, with 6 bases between the two ends.

This clonotype was found a few times. The chain combines TRBV6-1 with TRBJ1-2; D is ambiguous. Germline-derived CDR1 and CDR2 are MNHNS and SASEGT. V lost 5 bases, J lost 4 bases, and 11 bases lay in between. The CDR3 runs to 13 residues. In DNA, the CDR3 is TGTGCCAGCAGTCCCGATATCGGCTATGGCTACACCTTC. It translates to CASSPDIGYGYTF.

This clonotype occurred many times. This chain links TRBV5-1 with TRBJ2-1; 11 bases fit TRBD2. V gave up 1 base and J gave up 5 bases; unmatched junction bases: 2. This CDR3 contains 15 residues. Germline V gene data show CDR1 as SGHRS and CDR2 as YFSETQ. Written as DNA, the CDR3 is TGCGCCAGCAGCTTGACTAGCGGGAGCCACAATGAGCAGTTCTTC. As protein: CASSLTSGSHNEQFF.

This clonotype was recorded many times. The J gene is TRBJ2-1, the V gene TRBV10-3, with 10 positions matching TRBD2. The CDR3 has 17 residues. Germline V lookup: CDR1 ENHRY, CDR2 SYGVKD. The V and J ends lost 3 bases and 7 bases, in that order; junction bases with no gene match: 12. This CDR3 is CAISDLLAGVNGNEQFF. The DNA of the CDR3 is TGTGCCATCAGTGACCTCCTAGCGGGAGTAAATGGGAATGAGCAGTTCTTC.

This clonotype has just a few counts. The chain joins TRBV29-1 to TRBJ2-5; D is unresolved. Germline V CDR1 and CDR2: SQVTM, ANQGSEA. There are 12 residues in the CDR3. V was cut by 8 bases and J by 3 bases, with 13 bases left in between. The CDR3, as DNA: TGCAGCTCCTGGGGTGGGGAAGAGACCCAGTACTTC. Its protein is CSSWGGEETQYF. The complete variable domain, with remaining parts taken from reference TRBV29-1 and TRBJ2-5, reads SAVISQKPSRDICQRGTSLTIQCQVDSQVTMMFWYRQQPGQSLTLIATANQGSEATYESGFVIDKFPISRPNLTFSTLTVSNMSPEDSSIYLCSSWGGEETQYFGPGTRLLVL.

This clonotype was observed many times. CDR3 sequence: CASSLWLGETQYF. The CDR3 DNA is TGTGCCAGCAGCTTATGGCTGGGAGAGACCCAGTACTTC. The chain links TRBV7-2 to TRBJ2-5; D gene uncertain. The CDR3 covers 13 residues. The ends were cut back, 2 bases at V and 4 bases at J, with 8 bases in the middle. The germline gives CDR1 SGHTA, CDR2 FQGNSA.

This clonotype was picked up a small number of times. V gene TRBV10-2 combines with J gene TRBJ2-3; the D gene is possibly TRBD2 (6 bases). The CDR3 is made up of 15 amino acids. The V gene lost 6 bases and the J gene lost 5 bases, with 18 bases spanning the gap. From germline, CDR1 is WSHSY and CDR2 SAAADI. CDR3 region: CASSPGGLGIDTQYF. CDR3 DNA sequence: TGCGCCAGCAGCCCCGGAGGGCTCGGGATAGATACGCAGTATTTT.

This clonotype was detected only a few times. The V gene is TRBV4-1, the J gene TRBJ2-7, with D tentatively TRBD2 (6 bases). This CDR3 is built from 16 residues. Per the germline V gene, CDR1 is MGHRA and CDR2 is YSYEKL. The germline V and J ends were trimmed by 0 bases and 2 bases, with 14 bases remaining between them. CDR3 in amino acids: CASSQDWGGIPYEQYF. As DNA, the CDR3 is TGCGCCAGCAGCCAAGATTGGGGAGGAATTCCCTACGAGCAGTACTTC.

This clonotype was detected many times. V and J are TRBV27 and TRBJ1-5; D remains unclear. The CDR3 sequence is 16 residues long. The V and J ends lost 5 bases and 2 bases respectively, with 16 bases between them. Per the germline V gene, CDR1 is MNHEY and CDR2 is SMNVEV (reference sequence). For the CDR3, the DNA is TGTGCCAGCAGTCCAAGGACCTGGGATGGCAATCAGCCCCAGCATTTT. Amino acid sequence: CASSPRTWDGNQPQHF.

This clonotype is a singleton in its sample. A far larger clone lies a single base away; this is likely a read error. As DNA, the CDR3 is TGTGCCAGCAGTTTCCAACAGGGGCTTATGAACGAGCAGTTCTTC. Its protein is CASSFQQGLMNEQFF. The V gene is TRBV28, the J gene TRBJ2-3, with TRBD1 matching 7 bases. Near its end, the DNA agrees better with TRBJ2-1, so the J call may be wrong. Per the germline V gene, CDR1 is MDHEN and CDR2 is SYDVKM. CDR3 length equals 15 residues.

The rearrangement uses TRBV6-1 and TRBJ2-7; D not certain. Deletions cut 7 bases from V and 2 bases from J, with 12 bases between. The CDR3 runs 13 residues. Germline V gives CDR1 MNHNS, CDR2 SASEGT. The DNA for the CDR3 is TGTGCCAGCATGCCAGGAGTAACCTACGAGCAGTACTTC. Its translation: CASMPGVTYEQYF.

This clonotype appeared many times. This chain links TRBV20-1 with TRBJ2-1, with TRBD2 identical over 7 bases. This CDR3 comprises 13 residues. Germline-derived CDR1 and CDR2 are DFQATT and SNEGSKA (reference sequence). V lost 2 bases and J lost 7; bases outside the gene matches: 5. CDR3 in DNA: TGCAGTGCTAGACTAGCGGAGGGGAATGAGCAGTTCTTC. Amino acids: CSARLAEGNEQFF.

This clonotype appeared many times. This chain connects TRBV4-1 to TRBJ1-2; no clear D gene. The germline V gene encodes CDR1 MGHRA and CDR2 YSYEKL. The CDR3 has 15 residues. V was clipped by 3 bases and J by 5 bases, with 16 bases between them. DNA for the CDR3: TGCGCCAGCAGCCAGCGTACCGCTCGGGCGTATGGCTACACCTTC. This codes for CASSQRTARAYGYTF.

Regarding this clonotype: Mismatch with germline at one junction end may stem from a read error. This rearrangement joins TRBV7-7 to TRBJ2-5, with 9 bases aligning to TRBD2. This CDR3 has 15 amino acids. Germline V lookup: CDR1 SSHAT, CDR2 FNYEAQ (reference sequence). Here the CDR3 reads CASSLAGDAGGTQYF. CDR3 DNA: TGTGCTAGCAGCTTAGCGGGAGACGCCGGGGGGACCCAGTACTTC. Together with reference TRBV7-7 and TRBJ2-5, the CDR3 gives the full variable domain: GAGVSQSPRYKVTKRGQDVTLRCDPISSHATLYWYQQALGQGPEFLTYFNYEAQPDKSGLPSDRFSAERPEGSISTLTIQRTEQRDSAMYRCASSLAGDAGGTQYFGPGTRLLVL.

This clonotype was recorded many times. The chain couples TRBV6-1 to TRBJ2-5; TRBD1 matches at 8 bases. V lost 4 bases to trimming and J lost 1 base; unmatched junction nucleotides: 8. The CDR3 sequence is 16 residues long. CDR1 is MNHNS, CDR2 SASEGT, per germline. CDR3 residues: CASSVSGTGLQETQYF. CDR3 in DNA: TGTGCCAGCAGTGTGTCCGGGACAGGACTCCAAGAGACCCAGTACTTC.

This clonotype was picked up many times. The CDR3 here is CASSPFGGTEAFF. Here the CDR3 DNA reads TGTGCCAGCAGCCCCTTTGGGGGCACTGAAGCTTTCTTT. The V and J genes are TRBV7-2 and TRBJ1-1, with D possibly matching TRBD1 (5 bases). Trimming removed 5 bases at V and 4 bases at J, with 11 bases between. Germline values: CDR1 SGHTA, CDR2 FQGNSA. This CDR3 is 13 amino acids long.

This chain uses TRBV20-1 with TRBJ2-5, with 7 nucleotides matching TRBD2. This CDR3 is built from 13 residues. Germline lookup yields CDR1 DFQATT and CDR2 SNEGSKA (reference sequence). The CDR3 nucleotides are TGCAGCACCTCGCCGCGGGAGAGAGAGACCCAGTACTTC. Translation: CSTSPRERETQYF.